The clone carrying this T cell receptor beta chain was counted many times. Antigen unknown. The source of the sample is a study of neurological immune-mediated disorders. Indicated time point: technical triplicate 3. The germline gives CDR1 SEHNR, CDR2 FQNEAQ (reference sequence). Trimming pared 0 bases from V and 3 bases from J, leaving 6 bases between. This CDR3 has 13 amino acids. The authors made cDNA by 5'RACE with 10-nucleotide random UMIs. TCRdb itself ran the 5' RACE reads through MiXCR, one entry per CDR3 protein. The sample records about 44,000 distinct CDR3 sequences, roughly 21% being singletons. General study points: TCR clonal expansion peaked in HTLV-1-associated myelopathy patients and was lowest in multiple sclerosis patients. The expanded clones of different subjects shared no CDR3 amino acid sequences (suggesting private repertoires in all groups).

This chain joins TRBV7-9 and TRBJ2-7; D not resolved. The sequence derives from a man between 60 and 70 years old with HTLV-1-associated myelopathy (HAM/TSP). Sample: PBMCs. DNA of the CDR3: TGTGCCAGCAGCTTAGCGGCTAGCTACGAGCAGTACTTC. Protein: CASSLAASYEQYF. The whole variable domain, remainder taken from reference TRBV7-9 and TRBJ2-7, is DTGVSQNPRHKITKRGQNVTFRCDPISEHNRLYWYRQTLGQGPEFLTYFQNEAQLEKSRLLSDRFSAERPKGSFSTLEIQRTEQGDSAMYLCASSLAASYEQYFGPGTRLTVT.